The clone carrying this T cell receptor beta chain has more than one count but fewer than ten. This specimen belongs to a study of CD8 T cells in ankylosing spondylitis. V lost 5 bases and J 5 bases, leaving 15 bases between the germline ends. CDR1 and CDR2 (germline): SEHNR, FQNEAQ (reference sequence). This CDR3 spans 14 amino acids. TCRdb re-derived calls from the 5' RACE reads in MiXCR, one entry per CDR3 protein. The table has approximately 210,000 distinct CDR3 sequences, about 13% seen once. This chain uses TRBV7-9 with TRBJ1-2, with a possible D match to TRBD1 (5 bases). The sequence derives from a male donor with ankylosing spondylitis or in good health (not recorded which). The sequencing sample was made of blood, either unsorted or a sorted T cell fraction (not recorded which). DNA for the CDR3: TGTGCCAGCAGCGCAAATGAGGGGCTGTATGGCTACACCTTC. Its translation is CASSANEGLYGYTF.